These T cell receptor beta chains were read from a single sample in a study of T cells after yellow fever vaccination. From the 5' RACE reads, TCRdb called clonotypes with MiXCR, one entry per CDR3 protein. The table shows roughly 32,000 distinct CDR3 sequences, with 3.5% to 5% occurring only once. This specimen was CD8+ T cells sorted from PBMCs, taken 5 days after the yellow fever booster vaccination. All receptors come from a man aged 30-40 years who received the YFV17D yellow fever vaccine. Each CDR3 is given with its conserved first and last residue. D genes are given only for firm matches. Clone size is stated in some rows and not others, as once, few, many or a class when expanded.

TRBV27,TRBJ2-7,TRBD1,many,TGTGCCAGCAGCCGGACAGGACTCTCCTACGAGCAGTACTTC,CASSRTGLSYEQYF
TRBV20-1,TRBJ2-1,-,many,TGCAGTGCTGTCCGGGCCGGGAATCAAGAGCAGTTCTTC,CSAVRAGNQEQFF
TRBV29-1,TRBJ2-7,TRBD2,many,TGCAGCGTTGAAGATAGGGAGCGGGACGGACCCTACGAGCAGTACTTC,CSVEDRERDGPYEQYF
TRBV27,TRBJ2-4,-,many,TGTGCCAGCAGTTTCCCCGGAGGGCACATTCAGTACTTC,CASSFPGGHIQYF
TRBV20-1,TRBJ1-1,TRBD1,medium-sized,TGCAGTGCTAGTTGGACAGGGGGCATGAACACTGAAGCTTTCTTT,CSASWTGGMNTEAFF
TRBV7-8,TRBJ2-6,-,-,TGTGCCAGCAGCTTAGCTGGGGCCAACGTCCTGACTTTC,CASSLAGANVLTF
TRBV15,TRBJ2-3,TRBD2,-,TGTGCCACCAGCAGAGATGGCGGGAGCAGCACAGATACGCAGTATTTT,CATSRDGGSSTDTQYF
TRBV5-1,TRBJ2-7,TRBD1,many,TGCGCCAGCAGCTTGTGGGTAATTGGACAGGGGGCTTACGAGCAGTACTTC,CASSLWVIGQGAYEQYF
TRBV13,TRBJ2-5,-,-,TGTGCCAGCAGCTTTGACCTCGAGACCCAGTACTTC,CASSFDLETQYF
TRBV6-2/TRBV6-3,TRBJ2-5,TRBD2,many,TGTGCCAGCAGTTACTCGGGCGCGGGAGCAGGGACCCAGTACTTC,CASSYSGAGAGTQYF